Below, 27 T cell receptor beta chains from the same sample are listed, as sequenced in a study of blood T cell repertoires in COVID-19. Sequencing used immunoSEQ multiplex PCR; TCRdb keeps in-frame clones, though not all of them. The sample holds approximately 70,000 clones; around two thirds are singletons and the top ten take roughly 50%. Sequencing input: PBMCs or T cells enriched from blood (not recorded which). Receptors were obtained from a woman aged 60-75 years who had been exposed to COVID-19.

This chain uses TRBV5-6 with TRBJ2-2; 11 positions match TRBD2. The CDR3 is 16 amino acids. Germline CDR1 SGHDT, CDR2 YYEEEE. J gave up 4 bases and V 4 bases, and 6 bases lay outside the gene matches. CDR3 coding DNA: TGTGCCAGCAGCCTGGAGCTAGCGGGGGGCACCGGGGAGCTGTTTTTT. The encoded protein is CASSLELAGGTGELFF. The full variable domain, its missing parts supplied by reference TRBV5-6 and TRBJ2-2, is DAGVTQSPTHLIKTRGQQVTLRCSPKSGHDTVSWYQQALGQGPQFIFQYYEEEERQRGNFPDRFSGHQFPNYSSELNVNALLLGDSALYLCASSLELAGGTGELFFGEGSRLTVL.

CDR3 protein: CASSLCTAAGCEKLFF. Here the CDR3 DNA reads TGTGCCAGCAGTTTATGCACAGCGGCCGGCTGTGAAAAACTGTTTTTT. V is TRBV28 and J is TRBJ1-4; D not certain. V lost 0 bases and J 7 bases, leaving 15 bases between the germline ends. Germline lookup yields CDR1 MDHEN and CDR2 SYDVKM. This CDR3 has 16 amino acids.

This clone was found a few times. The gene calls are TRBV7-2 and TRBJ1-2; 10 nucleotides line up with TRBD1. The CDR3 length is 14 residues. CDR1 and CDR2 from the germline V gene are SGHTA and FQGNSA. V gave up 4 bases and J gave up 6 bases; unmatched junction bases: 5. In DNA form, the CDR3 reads TGTGCCAGCAGCTCTACCGGGACAGGGGATGGCTACACCTTC. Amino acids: CASSSTGTGDGYTF.

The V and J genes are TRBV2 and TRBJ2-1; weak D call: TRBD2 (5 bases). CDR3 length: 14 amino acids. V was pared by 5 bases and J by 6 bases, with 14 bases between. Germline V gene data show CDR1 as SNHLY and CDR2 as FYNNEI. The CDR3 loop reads CASSLTRQINEQFF. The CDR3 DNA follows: TGTGCCAGCAGTCTAACTAGGCAGATCAATGAGCAGTTCTTC. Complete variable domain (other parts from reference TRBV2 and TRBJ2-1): EPEVTQTPSHQVTQMGQEVILRCVPISNHLYFYWYRQILGQKVEFLVSFYNNEISEKSEIFDDQFSVERPDGSNFTLKIRSTKLEDSAMYFCASSLTRQINEQFFGPGTRLTVL.

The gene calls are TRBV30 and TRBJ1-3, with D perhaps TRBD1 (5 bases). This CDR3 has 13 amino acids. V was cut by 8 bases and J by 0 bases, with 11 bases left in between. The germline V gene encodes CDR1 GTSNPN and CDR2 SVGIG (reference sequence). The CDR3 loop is CAQPGLSGNTIYF. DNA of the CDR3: TGTGCCCAACCGGGACTCTCTGGAAACACCATATATTTT.

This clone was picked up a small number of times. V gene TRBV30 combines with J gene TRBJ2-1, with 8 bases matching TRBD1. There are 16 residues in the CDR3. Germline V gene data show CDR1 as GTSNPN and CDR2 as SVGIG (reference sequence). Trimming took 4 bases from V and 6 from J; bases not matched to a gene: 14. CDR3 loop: CAWMYPPGQAINEQFF. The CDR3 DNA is TGTGCCTGGATGTATCCGCCGGGACAGGCGATCAATGAGCAGTTCTTC.

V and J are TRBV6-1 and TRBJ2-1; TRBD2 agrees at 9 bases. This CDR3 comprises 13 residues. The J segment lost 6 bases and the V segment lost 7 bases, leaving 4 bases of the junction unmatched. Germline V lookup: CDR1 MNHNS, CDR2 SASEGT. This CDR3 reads CASNSGRSNEQFF. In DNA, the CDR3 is TGTGCCAGCAACAGCGGGAGGAGCAATGAGCAGTTCTTC.

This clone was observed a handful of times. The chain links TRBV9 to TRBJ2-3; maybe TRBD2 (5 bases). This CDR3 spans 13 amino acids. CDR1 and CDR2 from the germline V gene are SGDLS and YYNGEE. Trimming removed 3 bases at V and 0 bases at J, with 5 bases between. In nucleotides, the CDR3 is TGTGCCAGCAGCGGGACTAGCACAGATACGCAGTATTTT. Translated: CASSGTSTDTQYF.

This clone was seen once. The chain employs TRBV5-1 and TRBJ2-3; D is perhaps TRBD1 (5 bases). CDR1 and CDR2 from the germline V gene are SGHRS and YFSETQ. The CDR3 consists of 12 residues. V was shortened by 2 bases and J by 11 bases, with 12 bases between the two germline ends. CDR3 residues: CASSFEGQGQYF. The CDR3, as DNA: TGCGCCAGCAGCTTTGAAGGCCAGGGGCAGTATTTT. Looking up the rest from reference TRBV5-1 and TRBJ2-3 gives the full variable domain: KAGVTQTPRYLIKTRGQQVTLSCSPISGHRSVSWYQQTPGQGLQFLFEYFSETQRNKGNFPGRFSGRQFSNSRSEMNVSTLELGDSALYLCASSFEGQGQYFGPGTRLTVL.

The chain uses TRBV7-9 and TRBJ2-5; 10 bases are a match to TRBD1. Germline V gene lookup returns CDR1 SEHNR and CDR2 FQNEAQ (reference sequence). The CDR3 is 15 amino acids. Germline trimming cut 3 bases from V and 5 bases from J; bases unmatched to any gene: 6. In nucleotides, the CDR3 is TGTGCCAGCAGCTTTGGGACAGGGGTTGGGGAGACCCAGTACTTC. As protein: CASSFGTGVGETQYF.

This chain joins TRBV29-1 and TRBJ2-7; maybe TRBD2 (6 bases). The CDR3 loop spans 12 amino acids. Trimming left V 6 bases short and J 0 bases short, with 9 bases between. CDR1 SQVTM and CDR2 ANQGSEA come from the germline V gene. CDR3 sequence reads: CSVTTSSYEQYF. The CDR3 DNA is TGCAGCGTCACGACTAGCTCCTACGAGCAGTACTTC.

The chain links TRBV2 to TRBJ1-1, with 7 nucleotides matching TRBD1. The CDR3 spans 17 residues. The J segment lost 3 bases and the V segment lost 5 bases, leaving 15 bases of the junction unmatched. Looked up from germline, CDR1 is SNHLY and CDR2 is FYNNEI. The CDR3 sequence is CASSFMDDTGADTEAFF. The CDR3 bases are TGTGCCAGCAGTTTTATGGACGATACAGGGGCGGACACTGAAGCTTTCTTT.

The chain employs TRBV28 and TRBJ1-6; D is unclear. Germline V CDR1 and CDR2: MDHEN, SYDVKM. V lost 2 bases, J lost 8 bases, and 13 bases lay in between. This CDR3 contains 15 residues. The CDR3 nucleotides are TGTGCCAGCAGTTTAATGGAGACGGCCTATTCACCCCTCCACTTT. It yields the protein CASSLMETAYSPLHF.

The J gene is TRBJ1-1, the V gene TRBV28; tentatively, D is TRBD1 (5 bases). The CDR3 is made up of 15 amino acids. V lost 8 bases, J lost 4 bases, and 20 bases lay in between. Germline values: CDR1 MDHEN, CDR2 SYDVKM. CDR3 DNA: TGTGCCAGCCGAACTCTCCGCGGGGGAGCCACTGAAGCTTTCTTT. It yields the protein CASRTLRGGATEAFF.

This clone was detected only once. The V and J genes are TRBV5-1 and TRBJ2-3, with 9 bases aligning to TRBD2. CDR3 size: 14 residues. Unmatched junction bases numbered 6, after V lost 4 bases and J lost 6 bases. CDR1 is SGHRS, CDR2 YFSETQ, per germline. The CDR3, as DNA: TGCGCCAGCAGCCTTAGCGGGAGTAGGGATACGCAGTATTTT. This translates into CASSLSGSRDTQYF.

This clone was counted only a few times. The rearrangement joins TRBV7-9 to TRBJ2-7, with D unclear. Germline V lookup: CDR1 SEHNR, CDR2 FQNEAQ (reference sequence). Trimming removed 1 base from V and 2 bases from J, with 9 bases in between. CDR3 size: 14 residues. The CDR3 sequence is CASSLVVDTYEQYF. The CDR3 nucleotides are TGTGCCAGCAGCTTAGTGGTAGACACCTACGAGCAGTACTTC.

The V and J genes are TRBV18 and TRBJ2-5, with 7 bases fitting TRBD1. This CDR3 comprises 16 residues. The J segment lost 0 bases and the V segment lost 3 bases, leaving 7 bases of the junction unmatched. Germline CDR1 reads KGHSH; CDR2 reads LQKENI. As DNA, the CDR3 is TGTGCCAGCTCACCCTCCGGGACAGCCAACCAAGAGACCCAGTACTTC. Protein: CASSPSGTANQETQYF. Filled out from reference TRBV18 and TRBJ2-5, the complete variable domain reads NAGVMQNPRHLVRRRGQEARLRCSPMKGHSHVYWYRQLPEEGLKFMVYLQKENIIDESGMPKERFSAEFPKEGPSILRIQQVVRGDSAAYFCASSPSGTANQETQYFGPGTRLLVL.

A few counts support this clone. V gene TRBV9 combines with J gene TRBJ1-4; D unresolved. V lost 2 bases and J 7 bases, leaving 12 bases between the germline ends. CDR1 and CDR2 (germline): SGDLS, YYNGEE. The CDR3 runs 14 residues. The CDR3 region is CASSVLASGEKLFF. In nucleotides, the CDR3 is TGTGCCAGCAGCGTCTTAGCCTCTGGTGAAAAACTGTTTTTT.

This chain's CDR3 is CASSNWLAGGMNEQFF. CDR3 coding DNA: TGTGCCAGCAGTAATTGGCTAGCGGGGGGGATGAATGAGCAGTTCTTC. The chain combines TRBV2 with TRBJ2-1, with 12 bases fitting TRBD2. The CDR3 has 16 amino acids. With 5 bases clipped from V and 7 bases from J, the junction kept 9 bases outside the gene matches. Germline-derived CDR1 and CDR2 are SNHLY and FYNNEI.

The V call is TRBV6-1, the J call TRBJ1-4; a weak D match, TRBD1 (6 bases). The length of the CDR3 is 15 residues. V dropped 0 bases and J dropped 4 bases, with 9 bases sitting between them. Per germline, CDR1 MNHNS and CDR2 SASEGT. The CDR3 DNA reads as TGTGCCAGCAGTGAAGCATCAGGGGTTAATGAAAAACTGTTTTTT. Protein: CASSEASGVNEKLFF.

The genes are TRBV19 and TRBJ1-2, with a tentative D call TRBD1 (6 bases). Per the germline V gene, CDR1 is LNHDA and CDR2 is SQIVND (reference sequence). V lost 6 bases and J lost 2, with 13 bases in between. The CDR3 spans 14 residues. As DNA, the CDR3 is TGTGCCAGTAGCAGGGGAAGCGGCAACTATGGCTACACCTTC. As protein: CASSRGSGNYGYTF.

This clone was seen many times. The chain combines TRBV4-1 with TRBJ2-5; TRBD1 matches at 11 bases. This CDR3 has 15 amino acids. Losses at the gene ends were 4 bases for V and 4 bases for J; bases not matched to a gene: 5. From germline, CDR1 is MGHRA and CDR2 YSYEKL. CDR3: CASSLGTGGGETQYF. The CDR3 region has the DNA TGCGCCAGCAGCCTCGGGACAGGGGGGGGAGAGACCCAGTACTTC.

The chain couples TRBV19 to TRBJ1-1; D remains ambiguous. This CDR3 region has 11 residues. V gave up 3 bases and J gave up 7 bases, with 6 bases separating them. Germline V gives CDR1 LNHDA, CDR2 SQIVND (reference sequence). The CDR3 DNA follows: TGTGCCAGTAGTATGGCGGATGAAGCTTTCTTT. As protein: CASSMADEAFF. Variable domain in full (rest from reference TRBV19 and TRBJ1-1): DGGITQSPKYLFRKEGQNVTLSCEQNLNHDAMYWYRQDPGQGLRLIYYSQIVNDFQKGDIAEGYSVSREKKESFPLTVTSAQKNPTAFYLCASSMADEAFFGQGTRLTVV.

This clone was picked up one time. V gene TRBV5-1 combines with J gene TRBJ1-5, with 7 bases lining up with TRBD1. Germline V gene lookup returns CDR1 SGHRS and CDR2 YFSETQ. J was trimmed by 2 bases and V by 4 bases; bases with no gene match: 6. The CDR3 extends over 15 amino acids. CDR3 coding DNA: TGCGCCAGCAGCGAAGGGGGACAGCGCAATCAGCCCCAGCATTTT. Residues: CASSEGGQRNQPQHF.

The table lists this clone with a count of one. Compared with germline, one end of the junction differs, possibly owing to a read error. This chain's CDR3 is CASSQGQVTVGELFF. The CDR3 nucleotides are TGTGCCAGCAGTCAAGGACAGGTAACTGTCGGGGAGCTGTTTTTT. The genes are TRBV3-1 (or the pseudogene TRBV3-2) and TRBJ2-2; 7 bases fit TRBD1. CDR1 is LGHDT and CDR2 is YNNKEL in the germline V gene (reference sequence). CDR3 size: 15 residues.

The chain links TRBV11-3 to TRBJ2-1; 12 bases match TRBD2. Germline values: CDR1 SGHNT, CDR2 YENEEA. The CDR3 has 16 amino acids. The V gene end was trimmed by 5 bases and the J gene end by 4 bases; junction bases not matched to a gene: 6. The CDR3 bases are TGTGCCAGCAGCCCCCTGACTAGCGGGGGTTACAATGAGCAGTTCTTC. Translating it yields CASSPLTSGGYNEQFF.

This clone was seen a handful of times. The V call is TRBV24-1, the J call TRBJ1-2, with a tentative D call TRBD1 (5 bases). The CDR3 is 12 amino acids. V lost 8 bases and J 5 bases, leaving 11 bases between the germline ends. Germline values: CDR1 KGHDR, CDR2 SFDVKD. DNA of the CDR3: TGTGCCACCAAGGCAGGGAAGTATGGCTACACCTTC. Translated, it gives CATKAGKYGYTF.